Listed here are 17 T cell receptor beta chains from one sample, sequenced in a study of blood T cell repertoires in COVID-19. The table came from immunoSEQ multiplex PCR; TCRdb's copy has only in-frame clones and leaves some out. This sample has some 240,000 clones; roughly 84% occur once, and the top ten carry about 1.5%. The sample consisted of peripheral blood. The receptors originated from a woman in her forties who had recovered from COVID-19.

The gene calls are TRBV7-8 and TRBJ2-6; 7 bases are a match to TRBD2. V shed 11 bases and J 0 bases; nucleotides not matched to a gene: 1. CDR1 and CDR2 from the germline V gene are SGHVS and FQNEAQ. CDR3 length: 13 residues. The CDR3, as DNA: TGTGCCGGGAGGGTCTCTGGGGCCAACGTCCTGACTTTC. Encoded protein: CAGRVSGANVLTF.

The rearrangement links TRBV27 to TRBJ2-1; weak D call: TRBD1 (5 bases). CDR1 and CDR2 (germline): MNHEY, SMNVEV (reference sequence). The CDR3 is 15 amino acids. Trimming shortened V by 3 bases and J by 3 bases, and 12 bases separated the two germline ends. As DNA, the CDR3 is TGTGCCAGCAGTTTTGCCGGGCAGGGCTACAATGAGCAGTTCTTC. This gives the protein CASSFAGQGYNEQFF.

The J gene is TRBJ2-3, the V gene TRBV9; 13 bases match TRBD2. Germline V gives CDR1 SGDLS, CDR2 YYNGEE. After removal of 4 bases from V and 5 bases from J, the junction contained 10 bases not matched to a gene. The CDR3 extends over 17 amino acids. The CDR3 region is CASSPRLAGGVGDTQYF. DNA of the CDR3: TGTGCCAGCAGCCCACGACTAGCGGGGGGCGTGGGAGATACGCAGTATTTT.

The chain is built from TRBV5-6 and TRBJ2-1; D is possibly TRBD1 (5 bases). This CDR3 spans 12 amino acids. Germline CDR1 and CDR2: SGHDT and YYEEEE. V was shortened by 0 bases and J by 12 bases, with 10 bases between the two germline ends. CDR3 region: CASSLDRKRQFF. DNA for the CDR3: TGTGCCAGCAGCTTGGACAGGAAGAGGCAGTTCTTC.

This sequence joins TRBV7-2 and TRBJ2-1; the match to TRBD1 covers 10 bases. The CDR3 runs to 14 residues. V lost 7 bases and J lost 3; bases outside the gene matches: 3. CDR1 and CDR2 (germline): SGHTA, FQGNSA. As DNA, the CDR3 is TGTGCCAGCACCCGGGACAGGGGCTACAATGAGCAGTTCTTC. Translating it yields CASTRDRGYNEQFF. Complete variable domain (other parts from reference TRBV7-2 and TRBJ2-1): GAGVSQSPSNKVTEKGKDVELRCDPISGHTALYWYRQSLGQGLEFLIYFQGNSAPDKSGLPSDRFSAERTGGSVSTLTIQRTQQEDSAVYLCASTRDRGYNEQFFGPGTRLTVL.

The gene calls are TRBV15 and TRBJ1-2, with D uncertain. The CDR3 covers 15 residues. Germline assignment: CDR1 LNHNV and CDR2 YYDKDF (reference sequence). Trimming removed 0 bases from V and 4 bases from J, with 12 bases in between. CDR3 protein: CATSRDRGSGYGYTF. CDR3 DNA: TGTGCCACCAGCAGAGATCGTGGCAGTGGCTATGGCTACACCTTC. The complete variable domain, with remaining parts taken from reference TRBV15 and TRBJ1-2, reads DAMVIQNPRYQVTQFGKPVTLSCSQTLNHNVMYWYQQKSSQAPKLLFHYYDKDFNNEADTPDNFQSRRPNTSFCFLDIRSPGLGDTAMYLCATSRDRGSGYGYTFGSGTRLTVV.

The genes are TRBV21-1 and TRBJ2-2; the tabulated D call, TRBD2, remains unverified against the DNA. TRBV21-1 is an annotated pseudogene. The CDR3 sequence is 17 residues long. CDR3 in DNA: TGTGCCAGCAGCAAGGCCCCGGGAAGGCGGAACACCGGGGAGCTGTTTTTT. Amino acids: CASSKAPGRRNTGELFF.

The chain joins TRBV28 to TRBJ2-1; 10 bases agree with TRBD2. Germline CDR1 is MDHEN and CDR2 is SYDVKM. The junction had 11 bases not matched to a gene; V was cut back by 10 bases and J by 8 bases. This CDR3 comprises 14 residues. The CDR3 DNA reads TGTGCCACCCTTGTGGTAGCGGGGGGTCATGAGCAGTTCTTC. Translated: CATLVVAGGHEQFF.

The chain is built from TRBV3-1 (or the pseudogene TRBV3-2) and TRBJ1-2; D may be TRBD1 (6 bases). Per the germline V gene, CDR1 is LGHDT and CDR2 is YNNKEL (reference sequence). The CDR3 length is 14 residues. V was pared by 4 bases and J by 5 bases, with 14 bases between. Here the CDR3 reads CASSRAGAGYGYTF. The CDR3 DNA is TGTGCCAGCAGCCGCGCAGGGGCCGGGTATGGCTACACCTTC.

This chain joins TRBV6-1 and TRBJ1-1, with D uncertain. The CDR3 is 15 residues long. The V gene's germline CDR1 is MNHNS and CDR2 SASEGT. V was cut by 0 bases and J by 0 bases, with 8 bases left in between. CDR3: CASSEAPAMNTEAFF. The CDR3 region has the DNA TGTGCCAGCAGTGAAGCGCCAGCGATGAACACTGAAGCTTTCTTT.

The rearrangement uses TRBV5-5 and TRBJ2-7; tentatively, D is TRBD2 (5 bases). The ends were cut back, 4 bases at V and 0 bases at J, with 14 bases in the middle. The V gene's germline CDR1 is SGHKS and CDR2 YYEKEE (reference sequence). This CDR3 has 15 residues. Written as DNA, the CDR3 is TGTGCCAGCAGCCTAGCCCCGGGGAACTCCTACGAGCAGTACTTC. Protein product: CASSLAPGNSYEQYF. The full variable domain, with the rest looked up from reference TRBV5-5 and TRBJ2-7, is DAGVTQSPTHLIKTRGQQVTLRCSPISGHKSVSWYQQVLGQGPQFIFQYYEKEERGRGNFPDRFSARQFPNYSSELNVNALLLGDSALYLCASSLAPGNSYEQYFGPGTRLTVT.

CDR3 protein: CASSLDPGPTWDYTEAFF. CDR3 sequence (DNA): TGTGCCAGCAGCTTGGACCCAGGGCCGACCTGGGACTATACTGAAGCTTTCTTT. The J gene is TRBJ1-1, the V gene TRBV5-5, with a weak D call TRBD1 (5 bases). V was trimmed by 0 bases and J by 5 bases, leaving 23 bases between them. The CDR3 consists of 18 residues. CDR1 is SGHKS, CDR2 YYEKEE, per germline (reference sequence).

V is TRBV2 and J is TRBJ2-1, with no clear D. The CDR3 has 15 amino acids. Per germline, CDR1 SNHLY and CDR2 FYNNEI. The V gene lost 2 bases and the J gene lost 4 bases, with 12 bases spanning the gap. DNA for the CDR3: TGTGCCAGCAGTGAATTGTCAACTCCGTACAATGAGCAGTTCTTC. It yields the protein CASSELSTPYNEQFF.

The V gene is TRBV2, the J gene TRBJ2-6; 13 nucleotides agree with TRBD2. The CDR3 is 17 residues long. Germline CDR1 is SNHLY and CDR2 is FYNNEI. The junction had 4 bases not matched to a gene; V was cut back by 8 bases and J by 0 bases. The CDR3 loop reads CASRTSGGNSGANVLTF. The DNA for the CDR3 is TGTGCCAGCCGGACTAGCGGGGGCAACTCTGGGGCCAACGTCCTGACTTTC.

The rearrangement joins TRBV2 to TRBJ1-4; weak D call: TRBD1 (5 bases). The germline V and J ends were trimmed by 3 bases and 5 bases, with 13 bases remaining between them. Germline V gives CDR1 SNHLY, CDR2 FYNNEI. CDR3 size: 15 residues. CDR3 in DNA: TGTGCCAGCAGTGACCCCGGGAGGGGAAATGAAAAACTGTTTTTT. It specifies CASSDPGRGNEKLFF. Drawing the rest from reference TRBV2 and TRBJ1-4, the complete variable domain is EPEVTQTPSHQVTQMGQEVILRCVPISNHLYFYWYRQILGQKVEFLVSFYNNEISEKSEIFDDQFSVERPDGSNFTLKIRSTKLEDSAMYFCASSDPGRGNEKLFFGSGTQLSVL.

On this clone: The sample holds other DNA sequences that translate to the same CDR3. This chain connects TRBV30 to TRBJ2-7, with 8 bases identical to TRBD2. The V gene end was trimmed by 0 bases and the J gene end by 3 bases; junction bases not matched to a gene: 1. CDR3 length: 13 amino acids. Germline V gene lookup returns CDR1 GTSNPN and CDR2 SVGIG (reference sequence). The CDR3 loop is CAWSVSGGYEQYF. DNA of the CDR3: TGTGCCTGGAGTGTAAGCGGGGGCTACGAGCAGTACTTC.

The chain employs TRBV6-1 and TRBJ1-5, with a possible D match to TRBD1 (5 bases). Trimming removed 4 bases from V and 0 bases from J, with 13 bases in between. Germline-derived CDR1 and CDR2 are MNHNS and SASEGT. This CDR3 region has 16 residues. CDR3 in amino acids: CASSVLKQVSNQPQHF. CDR3 bases: TGTGCCAGCAGTGTATTAAAACAGGTTAGCAATCAGCCCCAGCATTTT.